This entry lists 13 T cell receptor beta chains sequenced from one sample in a study of OX40 agonist ivuxolimab in advanced cancers. Data came from immunoSEQ multiplex PCR; TCRdb stores just in-frame clones and leaves some out. The table lists some 22,000 clones, more than 75% of them singletons. This material consisted of CD4+ or CD8+ T cells sorted from blood, taken in a trial of the OX40 agonist ivuxolimab. The receptors shown here come from an adult with an advanced solid tumor such as melanoma, head and neck, liver or kidney cancer.

This clone is classed as medium-sized. The chain carries TRBV19 and TRBJ2-7; weak D call: TRBD2 (6 bases). The length of the CDR3 is 14 residues. Trimming cost V 7 bases and J 2 bases, with 15 bases left between them. Germline-derived CDR1 and CDR2 are LNHDA and SQIVND (reference sequence). CDR3 DNA: TGTGCCAGTAACGCGGGGAAGGGTCCCTACGAGCAGTACTTC. Protein: CASNAGKGPYEQYF.

The rearrangement links TRBV19 to TRBJ2-2; D not resolved. Trimming cost V 5 bases and J 5 bases, with 15 bases left between them. The germline gives CDR1 LNHDA, CDR2 SQIVND (reference sequence). The CDR3 loop spans 15 amino acids. The CDR3 region is CASSPDRGETGELFF. CDR3 coding DNA: TGTGCCAGTAGTCCCGACCGAGGTGAAACCGGGGAGCTGTTTTTT.

This chain links TRBV7-6 with TRBJ2-1; 10 positions match TRBD1. Trimming removed 5 bases from V and 6 bases from J; junction bases left unmatched: 16. Germline loops: CDR1 SGHVS, CDR2 FNYEAQ. The CDR3 consists of 18 residues. In nucleotides, the CDR3 is TGTGCCAGCAGCCTCGGGACAGGGGACCCCCCCCTACTCAATGAGCAGTTCTTC. This translates into CASSLGTGDPPLLNEQFF.

To note about this clone: Other DNA sequences in this specimen translate into the identical CDR3. CDR3 sequence reads: CASSWNLETAQAFF. For the CDR3, the DNA is TGTGCCAGCAGTTGGAACTTGGAGACAGCCCAAGCTTTCTTT. The rearrangement uses TRBV6-5 and TRBJ1-1; maybe TRBD1 (5 bases). Looked up from germline, CDR1 is MNHEY and CDR2 is SVGAGI. Trimming cost V 4 bases and J 9 bases, with 18 bases left between them. This CDR3 contains 14 residues.

The chain links TRBV5-1 to TRBJ2-1, with D perhaps matching TRBD2 (5 bases). CDR3 size: 14 residues. Germline lookup yields CDR1 SGHRS and CDR2 YFSETQ. The germline V and J ends were trimmed by 5 bases and 2 bases, with 11 bases remaining between them. The CDR3 DNA follows: TGCGCCAGCAGTCCTGCTAGCCCCTACAATGAGCAGTTCTTC. This encodes CASSPASPYNEQFF.

This clone was counted once. V and J are TRBV12-5 and TRBJ2-7, with D tentatively TRBD2 (6 bases). CDR3 size: 14 residues. Germline CDR1 LGHNT, CDR2 FRNRAP. Deletions cut 10 bases from V and 4 bases from J, with 20 bases between. The CDR3 sequence: CATGPGVGQYEQYF. Written as DNA, the CDR3 is TGTGCTACCGGGCCGGGAGTAGGTCAATACGAGCAGTACTTC.

In this sample, this clone turned up once. V is TRBV4-2 and J is TRBJ2-1, with TRBD1 matching 7 bases. J lost 6 bases, V lost 2 bases, and 7 bases had no gene match. Germline lookup yields CDR1 LGHNA and CDR2 YNFKEQ. There are 15 residues in the CDR3. CDR3 loop: CASSQIVTGANEQFF. Here the CDR3 DNA reads TGTGCCAGCAGCCAAATTGTAACAGGGGCCAATGAGCAGTTCTTC.

The chain carries TRBV4-2 and TRBJ1-6; D is unresolved. From germline, CDR1 is LGHNA and CDR2 YNFKEQ. This CDR3 comprises 16 residues. V lost 0 bases to trimming and J lost 9 bases, with 15 bases between them. CDR3 region: CASSQDAGGMSSPLHF. CDR3 bases: TGTGCCAGCAGCCAAGATGCTGGTGGGATGAGTTCACCCCTCCACTTT.

V usage is TRBV4-1 and J usage is TRBJ2-1; perhaps TRBD2 as D (6 bases). Germline V gives CDR1 MGHRA, CDR2 YSYEKL. The germline V and J ends were trimmed by 2 bases and 4 bases, with 9 bases remaining between them. The length of the CDR3 is 14 residues. Written as DNA, the CDR3 is TGCGCCAGCAGCCAAACCGGGACTTACAATGAGCAGTTCTTC. This encodes CASSQTGTYNEQFF.

J is TRBJ2-5 and V is TRBV19, with 7 positions matching TRBD1. The last part of the DNA fits TRBJ2-7 better; the J call may be wrong. CDR3 size: 15 residues. Germline CDR1 is LNHDA and CDR2 is SQIVND (reference sequence). In nucleotides, the CDR3 is TGTGCCAGTAGTTCCCTCGAGGGACAGTCCTACGAGCAGTACTTC. This encodes CASSSLEGQSYEQYF.

This chain connects TRBV5-6 to TRBJ2-3; 8 bases agree with TRBD1. This CDR3 comprises 14 residues. Trimming cost V 3 bases and J 4 bases; bases outside gene matches: 4. Germline-derived CDR1 and CDR2 are SGHDT and YYEEEE. CDR3 loop: CASSYGQGPDTQYF. The CDR3 nucleotides are TGTGCCAGCAGCTATGGACAGGGCCCAGATACGCAGTATTTT. The full variable domain, its missing parts supplied by reference TRBV5-6 and TRBJ2-3, is DAGVTQSPTHLIKTRGQQVTLRCSPKSGHDTVSWYQQALGQGPQFIFQYYEEEERQRGNFPDRFSGHQFPNYSSELNVNALLLGDSALYLCASSYGQGPDTQYFGPGTRLTVL.

This chain links TRBV5-4 with TRBJ1-5; D is perhaps TRBD1 (5 bases). From germline, CDR1 is SGHNT and CDR2 YYREEE (reference sequence). Trimming shortened V by 3 bases and J by 4 bases, and 8 bases separated the two germline ends. The CDR3 has 13 residues. The CDR3 loop is CASSWDGNQPQHF. The CDR3 region has the DNA TGTGCCAGCAGCTGGGACGGGAATCAGCCCCAGCATTTT.

A single count supports this clone. The CDR3 spells CASVTRGFTDTQYF. The DNA for the CDR3 is TGTGCCAGCGTGACGCGGGGGTTTACAGATACGCAGTATTTT. The rearrangement uses TRBV6-1 and TRBJ2-3; TRBD2 matches at 7 bases. The CDR3 covers 14 residues. V lost 8 bases, J lost 3 bases, and 8 bases stayed unmatched. The V gene's germline CDR1 is MNHNS and CDR2 SASEGT.